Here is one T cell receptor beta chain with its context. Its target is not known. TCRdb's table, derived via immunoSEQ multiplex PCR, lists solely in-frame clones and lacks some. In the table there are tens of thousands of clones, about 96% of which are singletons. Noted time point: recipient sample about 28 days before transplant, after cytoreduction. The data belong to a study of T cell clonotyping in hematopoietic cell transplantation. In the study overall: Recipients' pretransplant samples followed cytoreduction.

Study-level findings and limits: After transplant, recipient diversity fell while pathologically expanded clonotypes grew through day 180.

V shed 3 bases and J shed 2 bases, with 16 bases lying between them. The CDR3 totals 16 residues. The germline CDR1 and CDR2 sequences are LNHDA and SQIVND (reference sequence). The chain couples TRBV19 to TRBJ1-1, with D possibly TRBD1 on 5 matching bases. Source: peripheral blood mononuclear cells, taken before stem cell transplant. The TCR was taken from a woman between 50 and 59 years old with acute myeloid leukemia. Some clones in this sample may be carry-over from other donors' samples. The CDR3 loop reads CASSIGGLRGNTEAFF. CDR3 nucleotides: TGTGCCAGTAGTATCGGGGGACTTCGTGGAAACACTGAAGCTTTCTTT.